One sample yielded the 10 T cell receptor beta chains listed below, sequenced in a study of blood T cell repertoires in COVID-19. The data were produced by immunoSEQ multiplex PCR, yet TCRdb's version contains in-frame clones alone and is incomplete. The sample lists approximately 220,000 clones, about 87% occurring once. Sequenced: PBMCs or T cells enriched from blood (not recorded which). Receptor source: a woman in her 30s who had recovered from COVID-19.

The chain recombines TRBV4-2 with TRBJ1-1; 9 positions agree with TRBD1. Germline CDR1 and CDR2: LGHNA and YNFKEQ. This CDR3 has 15 residues. J was trimmed by 5 bases and V by 0 bases; bases with no gene match: 4. This CDR3 is CASSQEQGADTEAFF. The CDR3 bases are TGTGCCAGCAGCCAAGAACAGGGGGCGGATACTGAAGCTTTCTTT.

The chain employs TRBV5-1 and TRBJ2-3; no clear D. The CDR3 extends over 12 amino acids. The V end lost 5 bases, the J end lost 3 bases, and 7 bases lay between the germline ends. Germline lookup yields CDR1 SGHRS and CDR2 YFSETQ. The CDR3 protein is CASSPGTDTQYF. CDR3 in DNA: TGCGCCAGCAGTCCCGGGACAGATACGCAGTATTTT.

This chain connects TRBV25-1 to TRBJ1-6, with 8 nucleotides matching TRBD1. The CDR3 is made up of 12 amino acids. Germline values: CDR1 MGHDK, CDR2 SYGVNS. Trimming took 7 bases from V and 14 from J; bases not matched to a gene: 7. CDR3 residues: CASTQGASALHF. As DNA, the CDR3 is TGTGCCAGCACTCAGGGGGCGAGCGCCCTCCACTTT.

V and J are TRBV19 and TRBJ1-5; D gene uncertain. The V and J ends lost 3 bases and 6 bases respectively, with 6 bases between them. The germline CDR1 and CDR2 sequences are LNHDA and SQIVND (reference sequence). The CDR3 consists of 12 residues. This CDR3 is CASSIQLQPQHF. The DNA of the CDR3 is TGTGCCAGTAGTATCCAACTTCAGCCCCAGCATTTT.

This chain connects TRBV7-9 to TRBJ1-1; the D gene is possibly TRBD1 (5 bases). The CDR3 totals 16 residues. Germline loops: CDR1 SEHNR, CDR2 FQNEAQ (reference sequence). The V end was cut by 1 base, the J end by 0 bases, with 12 bases between. CDR3 sequence: CASSLGIGGLNTEAFF. The CDR3 region has the DNA TGTGCCAGCAGCTTAGGTATCGGGGGGTTGAACACTGAAGCTTTCTTT.

This clone was seen a handful of times. This sequence joins TRBV7-7 and TRBJ1-3; D is perhaps TRBD1 (5 bases). Germline V gene lookup returns CDR1 SSHAT and CDR2 FNYEAQ (reference sequence). The CDR3 covers 17 residues. Trimming took 1 base from V and 2 from J, leaving 15 bases between them. The CDR3 reads CASSLERREGTGNTIYF. Written as DNA, the CDR3 is TGTGCCAGCAGCTTAGAGCGCAGGGAGGGAACTGGAAACACCATATATTTT.

The rearrangement uses TRBV6-6 and TRBJ1-2; the match to TRBD1 covers 7 bases. The CDR3 length is 12 residues. Germline-derived CDR1 and CDR2 are MNHNY and SVGAGI (reference sequence). V was clipped by 7 bases and J by 6 bases; unmatched bases: 5. CDR3 DNA: TGTGCCAGCAACGACAGGGTCGATGGCTACACCTTC. Amino acids: CASNDRVDGYTF.

As DNA, the CDR3 is TGTGCCAGTAGTATAGGGATTACGAGGTACGAGCAGTACTTC. Amino acids: CASSIGITRYEQYF. This rearrangement joins TRBV19 to TRBJ2-7; D gene unclear. V gave up 1 base and J gave up 4 bases, with 11 bases separating them. The CDR3 has 14 amino acids. Germline V gives CDR1 LNHDA, CDR2 SQIVND (reference sequence).

The CDR3 DNA is TGTGCCAGCAGTGAATGGGGGGACACAGATACGCAGTATTTT. This gives the protein CASSEWGDTDTQYF. The V call is TRBV2, the J call TRBJ2-3; tentatively, D is TRBD2 (6 bases). Trimming stripped 2 bases from V and 2 bases from J, with 8 bases between. CDR3 length: 14 amino acids. The germline V gene has CDR1 SNHLY and CDR2 FYNNEI.

The chain employs TRBV19 and TRBJ1-5; 10 nucleotides align to TRBD1. The ends lost 7 bases at V and 4 bases at J; junction bases unmatched: 7. Germline V gene sequence: CDR1 LNHDA, CDR2 SQIVND (reference sequence). This CDR3 is built from 15 residues. CDR3 residues: CASIRDRGGNQPQHF. The CDR3 bases are TGTGCCAGTATAAGGGACAGGGGAGGGAATCAGCCCCAGCATTTT.